Listed below are T cell receptor beta chains from one sample, sequenced in a study of blood T cell repertoires in COVID-19. Using immunoSEQ multiplex PCR, the repertoire was profiled, and TCRdb retains in-frame clones only, with some absent. The data show over 15,000 clones, approximately 78% seen once. The sample consisted of peripheral blood. The receptor set was obtained from a man in his 60s with acute or convalescent COVID-19. The CDR3 runs from the conserved cysteine through the conserved F or W. The order of the fields is V gene, clone size, J gene, D gene, CDR3 protein, CDR3 DNA. The D gene is left open where the match is weak. The size of a clone is reported for some rows only, either as once, few or many, or as a class for expanded clones.

V gene: TRBV19; clone size: few; J gene: TRBJ1-2; D gene: TRBD1; CDR3 protein: CATARDRGNYGYTF; CDR3 DNA: TGTGCCACCGCCCGGGACAGGGGTAACTATGGCTACACCTTC
V gene: TRBV19; clone size: -; J gene: TRBJ1-5; D gene: -; CDR3 protein: CASSIGIFNQPQHF; CDR3 DNA: TGTGCCAGTAGTATTGGCATCTTCAATCAGCCCCAGCATTTT
V gene: TRBV19; clone size: -; J gene: TRBJ2-7; D gene: -; CDR3 protein: CASSIHPEAYEQYF; CDR3 DNA: TGTGCCAGTAGTATACATCCCGAGGCTTACGAGCAGTACTTC
V gene: TRBV2; clone size: -; J gene: TRBJ1-2; D gene: TRBD1; CDR3 protein: CASRTQGNQGYTF; CDR3 DNA: TGTGCCAGCAGAACACAGGGGAATCAGGGCTACACCTTC
V gene: TRBV5-1; clone size: -; J gene: TRBJ2-7; D gene: TRBD2; CDR3 protein: CASSVAGVAYEQYF; CDR3 DNA: TGCGCCAGCAGCGTGGCGGGGGTTGCCTACGAGCAGTACTTC
V gene: TRBV5-6; clone size: -; J gene: TRBJ1-5; D gene: TRBD1; CDR3 protein: CASSLGTADNQPQHF; CDR3 DNA: TGTGCCAGCAGCCTCGGGACAGCCGACAATCAGCCCCAGCATTTT
V gene: TRBV6-5; clone size: -; J gene: TRBJ2-7; D gene: TRBD1; CDR3 protein: CASSLGTAYYEQYF; CDR3 DNA: TGTGCCAGCAGTTTAGGGACAGCGTACTACGAGCAGTACTTC
V gene: TRBV5-1; clone size: -; J gene: TRBJ2-2; D gene: -; CDR3 protein: CASSFGTLNTGELFF; CDR3 DNA: TGCGCCAGCAGCTTCGGGACACTGAACACCGGGGAGCTGTTTTTT
V gene: TRBV5-1; clone size: -; J gene: TRBJ1-2; D gene: TRBD1; CDR3 protein: CASRAFYRGTNYGYTF; CDR3 DNA: TGCGCCAGCAGGGCCTTCTACAGGGGGACCAACTATGGCTACACCTTC
V gene: TRBV27; clone size: -; J gene: TRBJ1-4; D gene: -; CDR3 protein: CASSSPGQRLFF; CDR3 DNA: TGTGCCAGCAGTTCCCCGGGACAACGACTGTTTTTT
V gene: TRBV29-1; clone size: -; J gene: TRBJ1-3; D gene: TRBD1; CDR3 protein: CSVELRSGGSGNTIYF; CDR3 DNA: TGCAGCGTTGAGTTGAGGTCAGGGGGCTCTGGAAACACCATATATTTT
V gene: TRBV15; clone size: once; J gene: TRBJ2-2; D gene: -; CDR3 protein: CATRWRASTGELFF; CDR3 DNA: TGTGCCACCAGGTGGCGGGCGAGCACCGGGGAGCTGTTTTTT
V gene: TRBV5-4; clone size: -; J gene: TRBJ1-2; D gene: -; CDR3 protein: CASSLAGGSEGGYTF; CDR3 DNA: TGTGCCAGCAGCTTGGCCGGGGGGTCGGAGGGTGGCTACACCTTC
V gene: TRBV29-1; clone size: once; J gene: TRBJ2-1; D gene: -; CDR3 protein: CSALPGRRDEQFF; CDR3 DNA: TGCAGCGCCTTACCCGGCCGTCGGGATGAGCAGTTCTTC
V gene: TRBV19; clone size: -; J gene: TRBJ1-4; D gene: TRBD1; CDR3 protein: CASSIGTAYEKLFF; CDR3 DNA: TGTGCCAGTAGTATCGGGACAGCCTATGAAAAACTGTTTTTT
V gene: TRBV7-3; clone size: -; J gene: TRBJ1-2; D gene: -; CDR3 protein: CASSLRAVNGYTF; CDR3 DNA: TGTGCCAGCAGCTTAAGAGCGGTTAATGGCTACACCTTC
V gene: TRBV5-1; clone size: -; J gene: TRBJ2-3; D gene: TRBD1; CDR3 protein: CASSTGQGADTQYF; CDR3 DNA: TGCGCCAGCAGCACCGGACAGGGGGCAGATACGCAGTATTTT
V gene: TRBV6-5; clone size: -; J gene: TRBJ1-1; D gene: -; CDR3 protein: CASSYSRRFTEAFF; CDR3 DNA: TGTGCCAGCAGTTACTCGAGGAGGTTCACTGAAGCTTTCTTT
V gene: TRBV18; clone size: -; J gene: TRBJ1-5; D gene: -; CDR3 protein: CASSPGPGYSNQPQHF; CDR3 DNA: TGTGCCAGCTCACCAGGTCCAGGATATAGCAATCAGCCCCAGCATTTT
V gene: TRBV27; clone size: -; J gene: TRBJ2-7; D gene: -; CDR3 protein: CASSPSPGHSSYEQYF; CDR3 DNA: TGTGCCAGCAGTCCTTCCCCGGGACATTCCTCCTACGAGCAGTACTTC
V gene: TRBV5-1; clone size: -; J gene: TRBJ2-5; D gene: -; CDR3 protein: CASSLAAQETQYF; CDR3 DNA: TGCGCCAGCAGCTTAGCGGCCCAAGAGACCCAGTACTTC
V gene: TRBV7-9; clone size: -; J gene: TRBJ1-6; D gene: -; CDR3 protein: CASSLDRQGGSPLHF; CDR3 DNA: TGTGCCAGCAGCTTAGACCGTCAGGGAGGATCACCCCTCCACTTT
V gene: TRBV7-3; clone size: -; J gene: TRBJ2-1; D gene: TRBD2; CDR3 protein: CASSSNAGAGEQFF; CDR3 DNA: TGTGCCAGCAGCTCAAATGCGGGAGCGGGGGAGCAGTTCTTC
V gene: TRBV6-6; clone size: -; J gene: TRBJ1-1; D gene: -; CDR3 protein: CASRGRTRNTEAFF; CDR3 DNA: TGTGCCAGCAGGGGGAGGACCAGGAACACTGAAGCTTTCTTT
V gene: TRBV6-1; clone size: -; J gene: TRBJ1-2; D gene: -; CDR3 protein: CASIERRGNYGYTF; CDR3 DNA: TGTGCCAGCATTGAACGCCGAGGGAACTATGGCTACACCTTC
V gene: TRBV7-2; clone size: -; J gene: TRBJ1-2; D gene: -; CDR3 protein: CASSLEKGGVYGGYTF; CDR3 DNA: TGTGCCAGCAGCTTAGAGAAGGGGGGGGTTTACGGTGGCTACACCTTC
V gene: TRBV5-5; clone size: -; J gene: TRBJ1-2; D gene: -; CDR3 protein: CASSHDSSYGYTF; CDR3 DNA: TGTGCCAGCAGTCATGACAGCAGTTATGGCTACACCTTC
V gene: TRBV5-5; clone size: few; J gene: TRBJ2-3; D gene: -; CDR3 protein: CASSIDKDTQYF; CDR3 DNA: TGTGCCAGCAGCATAGACAAAGATACGCAGTATTTT
V gene: TRBV27; clone size: -; J gene: TRBJ2-2; D gene: -; CDR3 protein: CASSLTRDRYPGELFF; CDR3 DNA: TGTGCCAGCAGTCTAACGCGGGACCGATATCCCGGGGAGCTGTTTTTT
V gene: TRBV28; clone size: -; J gene: TRBJ1-4; D gene: TRBD1; CDR3 protein: CASKQGTAGLQLFF; CDR3 DNA: TGTGCCAGCAAACAAGGGACAGCGGGTCTCCAACTGTTTTTT
V gene: TRBV28; clone size: -; J gene: TRBJ1-4; D gene: -; CDR3 protein: CASSSLPTATNEKLFF; CDR3 DNA: TGTGCCAGCAGTTCCCTCCCGACAGCTACTAATGAAAAACTGTTTTTT
V gene: TRBV19; clone size: -; J gene: TRBJ1-2; D gene: -; CDR3 protein: CASSYRDRYGYTF; CDR3 DNA: TGTGCCAGTAGTTACAGGGACCGCTATGGCTACACCTTC
V gene: TRBV29-1; clone size: -; J gene: TRBJ1-1; D gene: -; CDR3 protein: CSAARENTEAFF; CDR3 DNA: TGCAGCGCGGCCAGGGAGAACACTGAAGCTTTCTTT
V gene: TRBV6-2/TRBV6-3; clone size: -; J gene: TRBJ2-1; D gene: -; CDR3 protein: CASSYEVGGSGNEQFF; CDR3 DNA: TGTGCCAGCAGTTATGAAGTCGGGGGTTCGGGCAATGAGCAGTTCTTC
V gene: TRBV12-3/TRBV12-4; clone size: -; J gene: TRBJ1-1; D gene: TRBD1; CDR3 protein: CASGTGVDEAFF; CDR3 DNA: TGTGCCAGCGGTACAGGGGTTGATGAAGCTTTCTTT
V gene: TRBV5-6; clone size: -; J gene: TRBJ1-4; D gene: -; CDR3 protein: CASSLAGVSEKLFF; CDR3 DNA: TGTGCCAGCAGCTTAGCCGGGGTTAGCGAAAAACTGTTTTTT
V gene: TRBV9; clone size: -; J gene: TRBJ1-3; D gene: TRBD1; CDR3 protein: CASSPLQGGTGNTIYF; CDR3 DNA: TGTGCCAGCAGCCCGTTGCAGGGGGGAACGGGAAACACCATATATTTT
V gene: TRBV29-1; clone size: -; J gene: TRBJ1-1; D gene: -; CDR3 protein: CSVVSGSGGTEAFF; CDR3 DNA: TGCAGCGTTGTCTCGGGGTCGGGGGGCACTGAAGCTTTCTTT
V gene: TRBV5-1; clone size: once; J gene: TRBJ2-7; D gene: -; CDR3 protein: CASSLAGGYYEQYF; CDR3 DNA: TGCGCCAGCAGCTTGGCCGGGGGTTACTACGAGCAGTACTTC
V gene: TRBV6-5; clone size: -; J gene: TRBJ2-5; D gene: -; CDR3 protein: CASSYSGAGLETQYF; CDR3 DNA: TGTGCCAGCAGTTACAGTGGGGCAGGGTTAGAGACCCAGTACTTC
V gene: TRBV5-6; clone size: -; J gene: TRBJ2-3; D gene: TRBD1; CDR3 protein: CASSNTGTGTDTQYF; CDR3 DNA: TGTGCCAGCAGCAACACCGGGACAGGCACAGATACGCAGTATTTT
V gene: TRBV7-3; clone size: few; J gene: TRBJ2-6; D gene: -; CDR3 protein: CASSRLVGPSGANVLTF; CDR3 DNA: TGTGCCAGCAGCCGTCTGGTGGGGCCTTCTGGGGCCAACGTCCTGACTTTC
V gene: TRBV19; clone size: -; J gene: TRBJ2-4; D gene: -; CDR3 protein: CASNPGEGIQYF; CDR3 DNA: TGTGCCAGTAACCCAGGGGAGGGGATTCAGTACTTC
V gene: TRBV18; clone size: -; J gene: TRBJ1-1; D gene: -; CDR3 protein: CASSPPGGTRNTEAFF; CDR3 DNA: TGTGCCAGCTCACCACCGGGGGGGACCCGGAACACTGAAGCTTTCTTT